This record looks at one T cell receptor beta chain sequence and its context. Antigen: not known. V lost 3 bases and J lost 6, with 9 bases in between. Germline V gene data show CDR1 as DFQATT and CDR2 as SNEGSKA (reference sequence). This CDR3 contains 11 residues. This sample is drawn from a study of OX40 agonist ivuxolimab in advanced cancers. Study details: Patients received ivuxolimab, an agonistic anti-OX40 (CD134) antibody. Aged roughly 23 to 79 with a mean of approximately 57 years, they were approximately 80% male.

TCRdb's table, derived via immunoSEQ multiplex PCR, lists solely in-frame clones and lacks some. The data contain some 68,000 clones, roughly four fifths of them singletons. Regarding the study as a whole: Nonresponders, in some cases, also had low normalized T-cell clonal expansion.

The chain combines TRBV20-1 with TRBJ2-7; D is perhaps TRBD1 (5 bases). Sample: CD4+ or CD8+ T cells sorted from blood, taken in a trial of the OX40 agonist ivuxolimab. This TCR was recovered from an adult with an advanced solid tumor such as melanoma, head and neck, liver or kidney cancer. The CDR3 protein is CSARARGEQYF. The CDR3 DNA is TGCAGTGCTAGGGCTAGGGGCGAGCAGTACTTC.